This TCR beta chain comes out of a study of CD8 T cells in Susac syndrome (dated by TCRdb to the late 2010s). For the wider study: Among the sequenced Susac syndrome patients, over five had clinically active disease and roughly 8 were in clinical remission. The study used repertoire sequencing to test whether antigen drove CD8+ T cell activation and differentiation in Susac syndrome. At blood withdrawal, Susac syndrome patients were therapy-naive, treated with corticosteroids (with IVIg additionally given to some), or treated with IVIg alone. The clonality of the CD8+ T cell repertoire was compared across approximately 11 healthy donors, roughly 14 Susac syndrome patients and under 17 multiple sclerosis patients. General findings and caveats noted by the study authors: Susac syndrome CD8+ repertoires showed clonal expansion, highest in CD8+ TEMRA cells and greater in clinically active than remitting patients. Looking at Susac-specific public clones, the researchers identified approximately 15 in the total CD8+ repertoire and roughly 5 in the CD8+ TEMRA repertoire. The number of individuals in the TCR sequencing and HLA analysis was acknowledged as relatively small.

In regard to this clonotype: Its target antigen remains unknown. No base quality values were provided; no much bigger clone lies one nucleotide off.

RNA was extracted using the RNeasy kit, and about 0.45 to 1 ug of the RNA was reverse transcribed with random hexamers. The immunoSEQ multiplex PCR assay, covering 54 Vbeta and 13 Jbeta segments, was used to amplify TCR beta CDR3 regions. To correct PCR amplification bias, a synthetic template baseline was used for both primer optimization and computational correction. The authors' analysis ran thus. Only productive sequences were kept, with reads annotated to V, D and J genes according to IMGT and analyzed in immunoSEQ Analyzer. Clonality was computed as one minus Shannon entropy normalized by log2 of the number of productive unique sequences. Public and private clones were assessed among the 100 most prevalent clones of each patient and control. Clones were defined as Susac-specific when absent from the healthy and MS cohorts, from about 1,100 published viral clones and from other ImmuneACCESS disease sequences. TCRdb took the public reads, trimmed them with fastp at Q25, ran MiXCR for clone calling and kept in-frame beta chains. Each CDR3 protein gets just one entry, which takes the most common genes and DNA from the rows behind it. These V and J calls derive from TCRdb rather than the authors' analysis. The sample table shows 100,000 to 150,000 distinct CDR3 sequences, and about 95% are seen once. Around 0.2% of the sample goes to the ten largest clones.

The germline V gene (reference sequence) sets CDR1 to MNHEY and CDR2 to SMNVEV. Measured from the cysteine to the phenylalanine, the CDR3 is 11 residues long. Only CDR3 DNA is held: 33 bases, read in frame from base 1. Trimming costs V 6 bases and J 3 bases, and their ends lie 6 bases apart. High-throughput TCR beta sequencing profiled peripheral blood CD8+ and CD4+ T cells from healthy donors, Susac syndrome patients and multiple sclerosis patients. Susac syndrome patients met recently defined diagnostic criteria for definite or probable disease. Bulk CD8+ and CD4+ T cells were purified by magnetic negative isolation, whereas CD8+ TEMRA cells were enriched by FACS. Blood was drawn into EDTA tubes, processed within 24 hours, and PBMCs were isolated by density gradient centrifugation. PBMCs intended for TCR sequencing were cryopreserved in liquid nitrogen and thawed later in a water bath at 37 degrees C. A purity of at least 90% was achieved for sorted or isolated CD4+, CD8+ and CD8+ TEMRA cells.

The chain is encoded by TRBV27 joined to TRBJ2-7, and TRBD2 may be the D gene, going by 6 matching bases. The sequence was collected from a human donor with Susac syndrome. The sample consisted of CD8+ T cells from PBMCs. The nucleotides read TGTGCCAGCAGGGGAGGCTACGAGCAGTACTTC. This codes for CASRGGYEQYF.